Each of the 7 T cell receptor beta chains below was sequenced from the same sample in a study of cytomegalovirus exposure and HLA in healthy donors. The PCR used 60 Vbeta and 13 Jbeta primers. TCRdb keeps only in-frame clones here, not all; method: immunoSEQ multiplex PCR. The table includes approximately 100,000 clones, around 79% detected once. The material sequenced was PBMCs. These receptors all stem from a man aged 55 to 70 in good health and CMV-seronegative.

The CDR3 DNA is TGTGCCAGCAGTTTGGAGGGTTCTAATTCACCCCTCCACTTT. Translation gives CASSLEGSNSPLHF. The chain carries TRBV28 and TRBJ1-6; no firm D call. The CDR3 runs 14 residues. The germline V and J ends were trimmed by 3 bases and 6 bases, with 9 bases remaining between them. Germline V gives CDR1 MDHEN, CDR2 SYDVKM.

This clone was recorded only once. The rearrangement links TRBV6-1 to TRBJ2-3; 11 nucleotides match TRBD2. From germline, CDR1 is MNHNS and CDR2 SASEGT. CDR3 length: 17 amino acids. The V segment lost 3 bases and the J segment 0 bases; nucleotides outside the gene matches: 5. CDR3 coding DNA: TGTGCCAGCAGTGATCTAGCGGGGGGCCCCAGCACAGATACGCAGTATTTT. Amino acid sequence: CASSDLAGGPSTDTQYF.

The rearrangement links TRBV5-1 to TRBJ1-2, with 8 bases lining up with TRBD1. CDR1 and CDR2 from the germline V gene are SGHRS and YFSETQ. V lost 3 bases to trimming and J lost 8 bases; unmatched junction nucleotides: 6. The CDR3 consists of 13 residues. The chain's CDR3 is CASSSTGAVGYTF. DNA of the CDR3: TGCGCCAGCAGCTCGACAGGGGCGGTCGGCTACACCTTC.

This rearrangement joins TRBV7-2 to TRBJ2-1, with 10 bases aligning to TRBD2. This CDR3 has 16 amino acids. With 0 bases clipped from V and 6 bases from J, the junction kept 5 bases outside the gene matches. CDR1 and CDR2 from the germline V gene are SGHTA and FQGNSA. The chain's CDR3 is CASSLAIAGGLNEQFF. The CDR3 DNA is TGTGCCAGCAGCTTAGCGATAGCGGGGGGCCTCAATGAGCAGTTCTTC.

The chain joins TRBV28 to TRBJ2-7; 10 nucleotides align to TRBD1. This CDR3 spans 17 amino acids. The ends lost 6 bases at V and 0 bases at J; junction bases unmatched: 11. The germline V gene encodes CDR1 MDHEN and CDR2 SYDVKM. The CDR3: CASSYDRGLFHSYEQYV. The DNA of the CDR3 is TGTGCCAGCAGCTACGACAGGGGGCTTTTCCACTCCTACGAGCAGTACGTC.

This clone was seen a single time. The chain joins TRBV7-9 to TRBJ1-6; no reliable D call. The germline CDR1 and CDR2 sequences are SEHNR and FQNEAQ (reference sequence). The CDR3 is 15 amino acids. V was shortened by 5 bases and J by 9 bases, with 17 bases between the two germline ends. CDR3 in DNA: TGTGCCAGCAGCAGCCGGGATCCTTTAAGTTCACCCCTCCACTTT. Translating it yields CASSSRDPLSSPLHF.

V is TRBV4-1 and J is TRBJ1-2, with 9 bases that match TRBD1. The V gene's germline CDR1 is MGHRA and CDR2 YSYEKL. CDR3 length: 15 amino acids. Germline trimming cut 3 bases from V and 2 bases from J; bases unmatched to any gene: 4. CDR3 residues: CASSHRQGGNYGYTF. The DNA for the CDR3 is TGCGCCAGCAGCCACCGACAGGGGGGGAACTATGGCTACACCTTC.